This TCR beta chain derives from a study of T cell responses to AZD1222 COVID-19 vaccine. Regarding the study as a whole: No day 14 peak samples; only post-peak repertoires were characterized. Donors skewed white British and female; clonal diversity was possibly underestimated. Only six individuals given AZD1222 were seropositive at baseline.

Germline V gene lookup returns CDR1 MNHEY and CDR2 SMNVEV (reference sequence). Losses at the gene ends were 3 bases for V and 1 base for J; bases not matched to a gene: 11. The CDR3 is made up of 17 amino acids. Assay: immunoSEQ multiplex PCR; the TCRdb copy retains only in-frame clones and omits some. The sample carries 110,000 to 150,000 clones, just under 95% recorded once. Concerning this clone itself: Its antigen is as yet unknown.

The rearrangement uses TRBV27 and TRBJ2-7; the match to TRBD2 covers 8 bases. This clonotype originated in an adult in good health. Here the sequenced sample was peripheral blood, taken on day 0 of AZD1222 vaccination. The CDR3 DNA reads TGTGCCAGCAGTTTGTTCCCAACTAGCGGTTTATCCTACGAGCAGTACTTC. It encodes CASSLFPTSGLSYEQYF.